The 14 T cell receptor beta chains below were found in one sample sequenced in a study of OX40 agonist ivuxolimab in advanced cancers. TCRdb keeps only in-frame clones here, not all; method: immunoSEQ multiplex PCR. The table has tens of thousands of clones, approximately 89% seen once. Specimen: CD4+ or CD8+ T cells sorted from blood, collected in a trial of the OX40 agonist ivuxolimab. The source is an adult with an advanced solid tumor such as melanoma, head and neck, liver or kidney cancer.

This clone was counted a single time. This chain links TRBV7-9 with TRBJ2-2; tentatively, D is TRBD2 (6 bases). V lost 8 bases, J lost 0 bases, and 13 bases lay in between. The CDR3 loop spans 15 amino acids. Germline CDR1 is SEHNR and CDR2 is FQNEAQ (reference sequence). The CDR3, as DNA: TGTGCCAGCGGCCTGGGCGGGGCGAACACCGGGGAGCTGTTTTTT. Amino acids: CASGLGGANTGELFF.

The rearrangement links TRBV13 to TRBJ1-5; no definite D call. Germline CDR1 and CDR2: PRHDT and FYEKMQ (reference sequence). The length of the CDR3 is 15 residues. V was cut by 5 bases and J by 5 bases, with 16 bases left in between. The CDR3, as DNA: TGTGCCAGCAGCGCCAGTGGAGATGGGTATCAGCCCCAGCATTTT. This codes for CASSASGDGYQPQHF.

The V gene is TRBV29-1, the J gene TRBJ2-2, with 7 bases fitting TRBD2. Trimming cost V 4 bases and J 1 base; bases outside gene matches: 3. From germline, CDR1 is SQVTM and CDR2 ANQGSEA. The CDR3 has 14 residues. Here the CDR3 DNA reads TGCAGCGTTGGATCTAGCGGGAACACCGGGGAGCTGTTTTTT. Its translation is CSVGSSGNTGELFF.

The V gene is TRBV25-1, the J gene TRBJ2-1, with D tentatively TRBD1 (5 bases). Per germline, CDR1 MGHDK and CDR2 SYGVNS. The CDR3 totals 16 residues. V was clipped by 4 bases and J by 0 bases, with 13 bases between them. CDR3 sequence (DNA): TGTGCCAGCAGTGCCCTGACAGTGAGCTCCTACAATGAGCAGTTCTTC. Translating it yields CASSALTVSSYNEQFF.

The genes are TRBV28 and TRBJ1-1; D may be TRBD1 (5 bases). The CDR3 loop spans 14 amino acids. Trimming stripped 6 bases from V and 0 bases from J, with 11 bases between. Germline V gene sequence: CDR1 MDHEN, CDR2 SYDVKM. The CDR3 coding sequence is TGTGCCAGCAGACATGGGGCCCTGAACACTGAAGCTTTCTTT. Translated: CASRHGALNTEAFF.

V usage is TRBV18 and J usage is TRBJ1-2; D gene uncertain. The CDR3 runs to 15 residues. In germline, CDR1 is KGHSH, CDR2 LQKENI. V was clipped by 6 bases and J by 5 bases, with 19 bases between them. In nucleotides, the CDR3 is TGTGCCAGCTCGTCATTTCAATTGCTTCCTTATGGCTACACCTTC. Encoded protein: CASSSFQLLPYGYTF.

The V and J genes are TRBV5-1 and TRBJ2-7; D perhaps matches TRBD2 (6 bases). Trimming removed 0 bases from V and 2 bases from J, with 12 bases in between. Per germline, CDR1 SGHRS and CDR2 YFSETQ. This CDR3 has 15 amino acids. In nucleotides, the CDR3 is TGCGCCAGCAGCTTGGGCGGGGCCTCTACCTACGAGCAGTACTTC. This sequence encodes CASSLGGASTYEQYF.

This sequence joins TRBV5-1 and TRBJ2-5; 10 bases align to TRBD2. Losses at the gene ends were 0 bases for V and 4 bases for J; bases not matched to a gene: 9. Germline loops: CDR1 SGHRS, CDR2 YFSETQ. This CDR3 region has 17 residues. The CDR3 protein is CASSLAPQRGGRETQYF. DNA for the CDR3: TGCGCCAGCAGCTTGGCTCCCCAGCGGGGGGGCCGAGAGACCCAGTACTTC. Using reference TRBV5-1 and TRBJ2-5 for the parts outside the CDR3, the full variable domain is KAGVTQTPRYLIKTRGQQVTLSCSPISGHRSVSWYQQTPGQGLQFLFEYFSETQRNKGNFPGRFSGRQFSNSRSEMNVSTLELGDSALYLCASSLAPQRGGRETQYFGPGTRLLVL.

The genes are TRBV6-1 and TRBJ2-3; unclear D gene. The CDR3 spans 14 residues. Germline lookup yields CDR1 MNHNS and CDR2 SASEGT. Trimming pared 3 bases from V and 1 base from J, leaving 8 bases between. The CDR3 reads CASSEGYGTDTQYF. Here the CDR3 DNA reads TGTGCCAGCAGTGAGGGGTACGGCACAGATACGCAGTATTTT.

This chain connects TRBV5-4 to TRBJ2-1, with D perhaps being TRBD1 or TRBD2 (6 bases each). This CDR3 is built from 16 residues. The V and J ends lost 0 bases and 3 bases respectively, with 13 bases between them. Germline V CDR1 and CDR2: SGHNT, YYREEE (reference sequence). The CDR3 DNA sequence: TGTGCCAGCAGCTTGGGTGGGGGGCTTCTCTACAATGAGCAGTTCTTC. Amino acids: CASSLGGGLLYNEQFF.

The chain links TRBV9 to TRBJ1-4, with D unclear. The CDR3 has 15 residues. Between the trimmed V and J ends, which lost 0 bases and 7 bases, there was a span of 13 bases. Germline V gene sequence: CDR1 SGDLS, CDR2 YYNGEE. The CDR3 sequence: CASSVAPGSAEKLFF. CDR3 in DNA: TGTGCCAGCAGCGTAGCTCCCGGGTCGGCTGAAAAACTGTTTTTT.

This CDR3 reads CASSVYPYEQYF. In DNA, the CDR3 is TGTGCCAGCAGTGTATATCCCTACGAGCAGTACTTC. The chain has TRBV6-1 and TRBJ2-7, with unresolved D. This CDR3 comprises 12 residues. V lost 4 bases and J lost 2, with 6 bases in between. Germline values: CDR1 MNHNS, CDR2 SASEGT.

The V call is TRBV11-3, the J call TRBJ2-3, with D hard to call. Germline CDR1 and CDR2: SGHNT and YENEEA. There are 13 residues in the CDR3. V shed 4 bases and J shed 1 base, with 6 bases lying between them. CDR3 in amino acids: CASSSGRTDTQYF. The CDR3 DNA follows: TGTGCCAGCAGCTCGGGCCGCACAGATACGCAGTATTTT.

The chain couples TRBV19 to TRBJ1-3; D perhaps matches TRBD1 (6 bases). V lost 6 bases and J lost 0, with 12 bases in between. CDR1 and CDR2 from the germline V gene are LNHDA and SQIVND (reference sequence). The CDR3 consists of 15 residues. The CDR3 bases are TGTGCCAGTAGCCTCGGACAGTTCTCTGGAAACACCATATATTTT. Translating gives CASSLGQFSGNTIYF.